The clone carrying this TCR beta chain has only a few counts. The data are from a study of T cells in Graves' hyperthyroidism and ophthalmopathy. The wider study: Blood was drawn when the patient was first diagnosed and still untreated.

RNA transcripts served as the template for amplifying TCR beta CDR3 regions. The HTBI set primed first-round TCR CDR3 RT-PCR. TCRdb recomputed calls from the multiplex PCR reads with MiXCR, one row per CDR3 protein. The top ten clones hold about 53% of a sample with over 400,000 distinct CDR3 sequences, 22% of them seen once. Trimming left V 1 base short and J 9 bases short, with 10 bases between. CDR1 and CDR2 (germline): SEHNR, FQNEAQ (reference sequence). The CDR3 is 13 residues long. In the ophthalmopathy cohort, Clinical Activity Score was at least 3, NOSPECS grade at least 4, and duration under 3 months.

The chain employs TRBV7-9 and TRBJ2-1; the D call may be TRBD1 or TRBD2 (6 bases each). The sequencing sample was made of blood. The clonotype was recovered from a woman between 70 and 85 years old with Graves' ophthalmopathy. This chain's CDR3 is CASSLVGGFEQFF. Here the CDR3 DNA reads TGTGCCAGCAGCTTAGTGGGGGGCTTTGAGCAGTTCTTC.